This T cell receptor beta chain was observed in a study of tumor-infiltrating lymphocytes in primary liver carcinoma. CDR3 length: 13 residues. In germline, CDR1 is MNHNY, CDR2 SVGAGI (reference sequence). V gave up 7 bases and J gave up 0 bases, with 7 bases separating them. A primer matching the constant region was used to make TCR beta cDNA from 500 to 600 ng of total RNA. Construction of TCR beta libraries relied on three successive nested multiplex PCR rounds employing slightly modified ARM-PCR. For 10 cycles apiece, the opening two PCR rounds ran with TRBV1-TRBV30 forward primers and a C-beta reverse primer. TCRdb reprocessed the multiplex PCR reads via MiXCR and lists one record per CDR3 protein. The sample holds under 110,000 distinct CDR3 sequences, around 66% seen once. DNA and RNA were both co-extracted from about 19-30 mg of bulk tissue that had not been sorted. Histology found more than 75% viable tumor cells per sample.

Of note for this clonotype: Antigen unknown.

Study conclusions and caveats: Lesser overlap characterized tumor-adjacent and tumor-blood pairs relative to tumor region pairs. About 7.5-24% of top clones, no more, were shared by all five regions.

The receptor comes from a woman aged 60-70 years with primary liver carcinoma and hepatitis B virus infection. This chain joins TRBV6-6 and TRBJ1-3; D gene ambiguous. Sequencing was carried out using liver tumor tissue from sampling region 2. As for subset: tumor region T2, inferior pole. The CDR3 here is CASNGFSGNTIYF. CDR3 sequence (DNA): TGTGCCAGCAATGGATTCTCTGGAAACACCATATATTTT.